Presented here are 29 T cell receptor beta chains from one specimen sequenced in a study of blood T cell repertoires in COVID-19. Using immunoSEQ multiplex PCR, the repertoire was profiled, and TCRdb retains in-frame clones only, with some absent. This sample has around 400,000 clones, with around 87% found just once. The source material was peripheral blood. These receptor sequences come from a woman in her thirties with COVID-19, enrolled during active disease.

The CDR3 DNA reads TGCAGCGTTGTTGCAGGGTCTGGCACCGGGGAGCTGTTTTTT. As protein: CSVVAGSGTGELFF. V usage is TRBV29-1 and J usage is TRBJ2-2; TRBD1 might be the D (5 bases). The V end was cut by 4 bases, the J end by 4 bases, with 13 bases between. Germline lookup yields CDR1 SQVTM and CDR2 ANQGSEA. The CDR3 consists of 14 residues.

Here the CDR3 reads CASTGQEKQPQHF. In nucleotides, the CDR3 is TGTGCCAGCACGGGACAGGAAAAGCAGCCCCAGCATTTT. The chain is built from TRBV28 and TRBJ1-5; 8 bases are shared with TRBD1. The CDR3 runs 13 residues. Trimming cost V 7 bases and J 7 bases; bases outside gene matches: 6. CDR1 is MDHEN and CDR2 is SYDVKM in the germline V gene.

V and J are TRBV4-1 and TRBJ2-1; 16 bases map to TRBD2. CDR3 length: 16 amino acids. The ends lost 1 base at V and 8 bases at J; junction bases unmatched: 2. CDR1 and CDR2 (germline): MGHRA, YSYEKL. CDR3 DNA: TGCGCCAGCAGCCAAGTGGGACTAGCGGGAGGGGATGAGCAGTTCTTC. Translation gives CASSQVGLAGGDEQFF.

The chain uses TRBV2 and TRBJ1-1, with TRBD1 identical over 9 bases. This CDR3 contains 14 residues. Germline V gives CDR1 SNHLY, CDR2 FYNNEI. V was pared by 5 bases and J by 4 bases, with 5 bases of the junction left unmatched. Here the CDR3 reads CASSLTGGATEAFF. CDR3 sequence (DNA): TGTGCCAGCAGTCTGACAGGGGGAGCCACTGAAGCTTTCTTT.

V gene TRBV10-3 combines with J gene TRBJ2-1, with 7 positions matching TRBD2. J was trimmed by 5 bases and V by 2 bases; bases with no gene match: 9. This CDR3 comprises 16 residues. CDR1 and CDR2 from the germline V gene are ENHRY and SYGVKD. In DNA form, the CDR3 reads TGTGCCATCAGTGAGCTGGGGTCTAGCGGCCACAATGAGCAGTTCTTC. It yields the protein CAISELGSSGHNEQFF.

CDR3 residues: CASSLDINNEQFF. The CDR3 nucleotides are TGTGCCAGCAGCTTAGATATAAACAATGAGCAGTTCTTC. This sequence joins TRBV11-2 and TRBJ2-1; unclear D gene. Germline CDR1 reads SGHAT; CDR2 reads FQNNGV. The V and J ends lost 0 bases and 5 bases respectively, with 5 bases between them. The CDR3 runs to 13 residues. Supplemented by reference TRBV11-2 and TRBJ2-1, the full variable domain reads EAGVAQSPRYKIIEKRQSVAFWCNPISGHATLYWYQQILGQGPKLLIQFQNNGVVDDSQLPKDRFSAERLKGVDSTLKIQPAKLEDSAVYLCASSLDINNEQFFGPGTRLTVL.

This chain links TRBV5-6 with TRBJ1-1; 8 positions match TRBD1. This CDR3 is built from 15 residues. The V gene end was trimmed by 4 bases and the J gene end by 0 bases; junction bases not matched to a gene: 5. Looked up from germline, CDR1 is SGHDT and CDR2 is YYEEEE. This CDR3 is CASSPYRGMNTEAFF. In nucleotides, the CDR3 is TGTGCCAGCAGCCCCTACAGGGGGATGAACACTGAAGCTTTCTTT.

The chain carries TRBV6-5 and TRBJ2-2; the match to TRBD2 covers 9 bases. The CDR3 length is 14 residues. The ends lost 8 bases at V and 5 bases at J; junction bases unmatched: 6. Germline V lookup: CDR1 MNHEY, CDR2 SVGAGI. CDR3 residues: CASSRLAETGELFF. The CDR3, as DNA: TGTGCCAGCTCGAGACTAGCGGAGACCGGGGAGCTGTTTTTT.

This chain connects TRBV7-8 to TRBJ2-1; D is possibly TRBD2 (6 bases). The CDR3 extends over 15 amino acids. V was pared by 4 bases and J by 3 bases, with 13 bases between. Per the germline V gene, CDR1 is SGHVS and CDR2 is FQNEAQ. CDR3 protein: CASSWGLKHYNEQFF. The CDR3, as DNA: TGTGCCAGCAGCTGGGGACTTAAACACTACAATGAGCAGTTCTTC.

As DNA, the CDR3 is TGTGCCAGCAGCTTAAGGGAGCACACGGCCCAGTACTTC. It codes for CASSLREHTAQYF. The V call is TRBV6-2 or TRBV6-3, the J call TRBJ2-5; possibly TRBD2 for D (5 bases). Germline loops: CDR1 MNHEY, CDR2 SVGEGT. Deletions cut 6 bases from V and 9 bases from J, with 17 bases between. The CDR3 totals 13 residues.

The chain couples TRBV28 to TRBJ2-7; TRBD1 matches 10 bases. This CDR3 comprises 16 residues. The germline V gene encodes CDR1 MDHEN and CDR2 SYDVKM. Losses at the gene ends were 3 bases for V and 6 bases for J; bases not matched to a gene: 11. Here the CDR3 reads CASSFFSGTGALEQYF. In nucleotides, the CDR3 is TGTGCCAGCAGTTTCTTCTCCGGGACAGGGGCACTCGAGCAGTACTTC.

The rearrangement links TRBV29-1 to TRBJ2-7; D might be TRBD1 (6 bases). The CDR3 covers 13 residues. Germline V gives CDR1 SQVTM, CDR2 ANQGSEA. V lost 6 bases and J lost 1, with 13 bases in between. The CDR3 is CSVDTDSSYEQYF. The DNA for the CDR3 is TGCAGCGTCGACACGGACAGTTCCTACGAGCAGTACTTC.

This clone was found a few times. The V and J genes are TRBV14 and TRBJ2-7, with a tentative D call TRBD1 (7 bases). Germline loops: CDR1 SGHDN, CDR2 FVKESK. Trimming removed 0 bases at V and 2 bases at J, with 14 bases between. The CDR3 is 16 residues long. The CDR3 here is CASSQERAGGPYEQYF. As DNA, the CDR3 is TGTGCCAGCAGCCAAGAGCGGGCAGGGGGGCCCTACGAGCAGTACTTC.

This sequence joins TRBV18 and TRBJ2-3; 7 bases agree with TRBD1. V shed 3 bases, J shed 4 bases, and the junction held 16 bases outside the gene matches. The germline V gene has CDR1 KGHSH and CDR2 LQKENI. The CDR3 loop spans 18 amino acids. The CDR3 DNA is TGTGCCAGCTCACCCCTAATAAGTCACCAGGGGGTATCAGATACGCAGTATTTT. Amino acid sequence: CASSPLISHQGVSDTQYF.

The chain combines TRBV7-8 with TRBJ2-7; 7 nucleotides match TRBD2. The junction had 10 bases not matched to a gene; V was cut back by 1 base and J by 7 bases. The CDR3 runs to 15 residues. The germline V gene encodes CDR1 SGHVS and CDR2 FQNEAQ. The CDR3 sequence is CASSLGIGGSGEQYF. CDR3 coding DNA: TGTGCCAGCAGCTTAGGGATCGGGGGGAGCGGGGAGCAGTACTTC.

This CDR3 reads CATGQTSGANVLTF. DNA for the CDR3: TGTGCCACAGGACAGACCTCTGGGGCCAACGTCCTGACTTTC. The chain carries TRBV7-2 and TRBJ2-6; tentative D call: TRBD1 (6 bases). Deletions cut 10 bases from V and 0 bases from J, with 10 bases between. The CDR3 runs 14 residues. The germline V gene has CDR1 SGHTA and CDR2 FQGNSA.

The gene calls are TRBV10-3 and TRBJ2-7, with D hard to call. The CDR3 runs 11 residues. The V gene's germline CDR1 is ENHRY and CDR2 SYGVKD. Trimming took off 4 bases at V and 3 bases at J, with 4 bases between the two ends. The CDR3 nucleotides are TGTGCCATCAGTGCAGGCTACGAGCAGTACTTC. Translating gives CAISAGYEQYF.

This clone has just one count. This chain connects TRBV4-1 to TRBJ1-2; possible D gene TRBD1, 5 bases. CDR1 is MGHRA, CDR2 YSYEKL, per germline. This CDR3 has 15 residues. V gave up 3 bases and J gave up 7 bases, with 18 bases separating them. CDR3 region: CASSQRPQGVGGYTF. CDR3 nucleotide sequence: TGCGCCAGCAGCCAGAGGCCGCAGGGCGTGGGTGGCTACACCTTC.

The chain joins TRBV11-2 to TRBJ2-7, with 8 bases aligning to TRBD2. Per germline, CDR1 SGHAT and CDR2 FQNNGV. This CDR3 is 14 amino acids long. Losses at the gene ends were 6 bases for V and 6 bases for J; bases not matched to a gene: 10. This CDR3 is CASSQPGLEFEQYF. DNA of the CDR3: TGTGCCAGCAGTCAGCCGGGACTAGAGTTCGAGCAGTACTTC.

Here the CDR3 reads CASSLPAGYTGELFF. The DNA of the CDR3 is TGTGCCAGCAGTTTGCCGGCAGGGTACACCGGGGAGCTGTTTTTT. This chain connects TRBV28 to TRBJ2-2, with D possibly TRBD1 on 5 matching bases. This CDR3 region has 15 residues. Germline CDR1 is MDHEN and CDR2 is SYDVKM. Between the trimmed V and J ends, which lost 3 bases and 3 bases, there was a span of 11 bases.

V usage is TRBV6-5 and J usage is TRBJ1-1; D remains unclear. V lost 0 bases to trimming and J lost 0 bases, with 8 bases between them. Germline values: CDR1 MNHEY, CDR2 SVGAGI. This CDR3 comprises 15 residues. The CDR3 region has the DNA TGTGCCAGCAGTTACTCGGACTTTCTGAACACTGAAGCTTTCTTT. Protein sequence: CASSYSDFLNTEAFF.

The chain recombines TRBV18 with TRBJ1-1, with a possible D match to TRBD1 (6 bases). This CDR3 is 16 amino acids long. Germline V gene data show CDR1 as KGHSH and CDR2 as LQKENI. V was shortened by 3 bases and J by 2 bases, with 16 bases between the two germline ends. CDR3 nucleotides: TGTGCCAGCTCACCCGGCAGTACAGGGATCAACACTGAAGCTTTCTTT. Translated: CASSPGSTGINTEAFF.

The genes are TRBV7-9 and TRBJ2-7; TRBD2 matches 7 bases. After removal of 4 bases from V and 4 bases from J, the junction contained 16 bases not matched to a gene. The length of the CDR3 is 17 residues. Germline V gene lookup returns CDR1 SEHNR and CDR2 FQNEAQ (reference sequence). The CDR3 loop is CASSSPPMTGGSYEQYF. CDR3 DNA: TGTGCCAGCAGCTCCCCACCTATGACGGGAGGATCTTACGAGCAGTACTTC.

The rearrangement joins TRBV14 to TRBJ1-4; D is unresolved. V was clipped by 0 bases and J by 8 bases, with 7 bases between them. Germline V gene data show CDR1 as SGHDN and CDR2 as FVKESK. The CDR3 runs 13 residues. CDR3 loop: CASSQESREKLFF. The CDR3 DNA is TGTGCCAGCAGCCAAGAGAGTCGAGAAAAACTGTTTTTT.

V usage is TRBV6-5 and J usage is TRBJ2-1; D not resolved. This CDR3 comprises 13 residues. Germline CDR1 and CDR2: MNHEY and SVGAGI. V was clipped by 7 bases and J by 8 bases, with 15 bases between them. The CDR3: CASKSALEDEQFF. The CDR3 bases are TGTGCCAGCAAGAGCGCCCTCGAGGATGAGCAGTTCTTC.

The chain carries TRBV11-2 and TRBJ2-5; weak D call: TRBD2 (5 bases). CDR1 and CDR2 (germline): SGHAT, FQNNGV. Trimming took off 0 bases at V and 0 bases at J, with 8 bases between the two ends. CDR3 length: 15 residues. As DNA, the CDR3 is TGTGCCAGCAGCTTAGATTCGGGGTACCAAGAGACCCAGTACTTC. This codes for CASSLDSGYQETQYF.

The chain joins TRBV27 to TRBJ1-5, with TRBD1 identical over 8 bases. This CDR3 region has 15 residues. Germline V gene data show CDR1 as MNHEY and CDR2 as SMNVEV (reference sequence). V lost 4 bases, J lost 5 bases, and 7 bases stayed unmatched. Here the CDR3 reads CASSSSGGHHQPQHF. CDR3 nucleotide sequence: TGTGCCAGCAGTTCCTCAGGGGGCCACCATCAGCCCCAGCATTTT.

The J gene is TRBJ2-5, the V gene TRBV7-9; 9 bases are shared with TRBD1. Germline values: CDR1 SEHNR, CDR2 FQNEAQ (reference sequence). The CDR3 length is 15 residues. Germline trimming cut 5 bases from V and 3 bases from J; bases unmatched to any gene: 7. DNA for the CDR3: TGTGCCAGCAGCGCCCGGGACAGGGTAAAAGAGACCCAGTACTTC. Translated, it gives CASSARDRVKETQYF.

The CDR3 loop is CASSIGGRAAYEQYF. DNA of the CDR3: TGTGCCAGTAGTATTGGGGGGAGGGCGGCCTACGAGCAGTACTTC. V is TRBV19 and J is TRBJ2-7; TRBD2 matches 7 bases. Germline V gene data show CDR1 as LNHDA and CDR2 as SQIVND (reference sequence). With V trimmed by 3 bases and J by 2 bases, 7 bases remained unmatched. There are 15 residues in the CDR3.